This T cell receptor (beta chain) was captured in a study of early T cells in non-severe SARS-CoV-2 infection (dated by TCRdb to about 2021). For the study in its entirety: Because TCR sequencing was done on bulk RNA from unsorted whole blood, the alpha and beta chains could not be paired. Overall results and qualifications from the work: VDJdb matching was skewed toward anti-spike CD8 responses and likely underestimated virus-specific expansions by missing private and CD4 specificities.

Remarks on this clonotype: It lacks a known antigen. Being one base from a much bigger clone, this may be a read error.

A case-control design nested within a healthcare worker cohort in London, UK, was used, with weekly nasopharyngeal swab PCR tests and blood sampling performed. Between 23 and 31 March 2020, the week of the UK lockdown, healthcare workers were enrolled and then followed up weekly for as long as 16 weeks. From the cysteine up to the phenylalanine, the CDR3 has a length of 14 residues. Only CDR3 DNA remains: 42 bases, in frame from the first base. V is cut by 5 bases and J by 0 bases, and the space between the germline ends is 8 bases. Looking up the germline V gene (reference sequence) yields CDR1 LGHDT and CDR2 YNNKEL. The library was prepared using 5' RACE. Data came from a NextSeq 500. The TCR library protocol attached unique molecular identifiers to individual cDNA molecules to correct for sequencing error and PCR bias. Sequencing covered both TCR alpha and beta chains, and within each sample the abundances of alpha and beta sequences were tightly co-correlated. In the source study's methods: Decombinator V4 was used to perform V gene, J gene and CDR3 annotation of TCR sequences. Expanded TCRs were defined as changing significantly between any two time points under a Poisson model with p below 0.0001. TCR abundances were normalised to the total number of TCRs sequenced per sample and expressed as counts per million. MAIT TCRs were defined by TRAV1-2 paired with TRAJ12, TRAJ20 or TRAJ33, and iNKT TCRs by TRAV10 paired with TRAJ18. VDJdb, accessed 1 November 2021, was searched for CMV, EBV and SARS-CoV-2 annotated TCRs, excluding TCRs annotated for multiple antigens. TCRdb applied fastp at Q25 and MiXCR to the public reads, then kept only in-frame beta chains. Every entry covers one CDR3 protein and lists the most common genes and DNA from its rows. TCRdb, not the original authors, processed these V and J calls. Counted in this sample were 70,000 to 90,000 distinct CDR3 sequences; roughly 10% of them appeared once. Of the sample, 4.7% falls within the top ten clones.

This clonotype was sampled from an adult who was a healthcare worker with PCR-confirmed SARS-CoV-2 infection or an uninfected control (not recorded which). Recombination joined TRBV3-1 with TRBJ1-5; no D gene can be assigned with confidence. Sequencing was performed on whole blood. The CDR3 region: CASSFGNSNQPQHF. The sequence in DNA is TGTGCCAGCAGCTTCGGGAATAGCAATCAGCCCCAGCATTTT.